This T cell receptor (beta chain) was found in a study of identical twins. TCRdb used MiXCR to reprocess the 5' RACE reads, holding one entry per CDR3 protein. The sample lists 450,000 or so distinct CDR3 sequences, 20% to 25% occurring once. This clonotype was seen just once. The CDR3 consists of 13 residues. Per the germline V gene, CDR1 is MNHNY and CDR2 is SVGAGI (reference sequence). V lost 6 bases to trimming and J lost 5 bases, with 14 bases between them. The sample was also linked to a second study, of T cells expressing NK-cell markers.

The chain combines TRBV6-6 with TRBJ2-7; D gene uncertain. Sequenced sample: CD4+ T cells sorted from blood. This clonotype originated in a woman aged 18-35 years in good health. In nucleotides, the CDR3 is TGTGCCAGCAGCCCTCTTCGGCAGGACGAGCAGTACTTC. Its translation: CASSPLRQDEQYF.